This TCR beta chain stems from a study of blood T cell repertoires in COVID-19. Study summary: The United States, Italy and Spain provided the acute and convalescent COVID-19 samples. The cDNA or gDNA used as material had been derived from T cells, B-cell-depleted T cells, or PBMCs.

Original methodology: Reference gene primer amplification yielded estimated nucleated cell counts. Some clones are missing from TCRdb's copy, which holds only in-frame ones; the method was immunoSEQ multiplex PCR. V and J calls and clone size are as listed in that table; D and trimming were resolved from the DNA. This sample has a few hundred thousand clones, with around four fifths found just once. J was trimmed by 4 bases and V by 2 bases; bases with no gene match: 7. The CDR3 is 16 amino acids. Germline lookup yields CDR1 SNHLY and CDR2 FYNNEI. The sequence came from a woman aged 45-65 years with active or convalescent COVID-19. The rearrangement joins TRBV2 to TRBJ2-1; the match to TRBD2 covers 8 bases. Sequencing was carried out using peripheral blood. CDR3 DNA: TGTGCCAGCAGTGAAAGGGTAGCGGGACCATACAATGAGCAGTTCTTC. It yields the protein CASSERVAGPYNEQFF.